Below are 25 T cell receptor beta chains sequenced from a single sample in a study of cytomegalovirus exposure and HLA in healthy donors (dated by TCRdb to the late 2010s). Receptor libraries were prepared by the immunoSEQ multiplex PCR assay. A mixture of 60 forward primers for TCR Vbeta segments and 13 reverse primers for TCR Jbeta segments was used in the multiplex PCR. The clones in this table, taken by TCRdb from immuneACCESS, are in-frame only. Not every clone is retained; where verified, under half of the shortfall comes from an unresolved V gene, and the cause of the rest is unknown. The sample's clone listing holds 150,000 or so clones. The ten largest account for approximately 1.5% of the sample. The sequencing input was PBMCs. These TCRs come from a woman aged 50 to 65 in good health and CMV-seronegative.

Regarding this clone: One end of the junction does not line up with germline, which may come from a read error. The chain couples TRBV2 to TRBJ2-5; TRBD1 might be the D (5 bases). The CDR3 has 13 residues. Germline V gene data show CDR1 as SNHLY and CDR2 as FYNNEI. CDR3 sequence reads: CASSVQGQVTQYF. In nucleotides, the CDR3 is TGTGCCAGCAGTGTGCAGGGTCAAGTGACCCAGTACTTC.

The chain combines TRBV7-9 with TRBJ1-1; no definite D call. The ends were cut back, 2 bases at V and 4 bases at J, with 14 bases in the middle. Germline values: CDR1 SEHNR, CDR2 FQNEAQ (reference sequence). There are 15 residues in the CDR3. The DNA of the CDR3 is TGTGCCAGCAGCTTATTACCCGGGAGGAGCACTGAAGCTTTCTTT. Its protein is CASSLLPGRSTEAFF.

The chain carries TRBV4-1 and TRBJ2-5, with a tentative D call TRBD1 (8 bases). Germline CDR1 is MGHRA and CDR2 is YSYEKL. Trimming removed 0 bases from V and 5 bases from J, with 16 bases in between. The CDR3 spans 16 residues. The CDR3 bases are TGCGCCAGCAGCCAAGACTCCCACAGGGGGGGGGAGACCCAGTACTTC. Encoded protein: CASSQDSHRGGETQYF.

The V call is TRBV5-6, the J call TRBJ1-2; D call uncertain. The CDR3 is 13 amino acids. Germline loops: CDR1 SGHDT, CDR2 YYEEEE. V lost 9 bases and J lost 6, with 18 bases in between. CDR3 DNA sequence: TGTGCCACCTCGAGGGTGGGCAACGATGGCTACACCTTC. Residues: CATSRVGNDGYTF.

This chain links TRBV28 with TRBJ1-2; TRBD1 is a possible D gene (6 bases). The CDR3 length is 15 residues. Germline V gene sequence: CDR1 MDHEN, CDR2 SYDVKM. The germline V and J ends were trimmed by 3 bases and 4 bases, with 15 bases remaining between them. CDR3 DNA: TGTGCCAGCAGTTTTTCCTCGGACAGCTTCTATGGCTACACCTTC. It yields the protein CASSFSSDSFYGYTF.

J is TRBJ2-7 and V is TRBV10-3; no clear D gene. V was pared by 4 bases and J by 2 bases, with 18 bases between. This CDR3 is built from 16 residues. Looked up from germline, CDR1 is ENHRY and CDR2 is SYGVKD. CDR3 sequence: CAISVGGTGVTYEQYF. Here the CDR3 DNA reads TGTGCCATCAGTGTCGGCGGAACGGGTGTGACCTACGAGCAGTACTTC.

The chain recombines TRBV7-2 with TRBJ2-2, with TRBD2 identical over 9 bases. Unmatched junction bases numbered 7, after V lost 3 bases and J lost 5 bases. The CDR3 consists of 16 residues. Per the germline V gene, CDR1 is SGHTA and CDR2 is FQGNSA. Here the CDR3 DNA reads TGTGCCAGCAGCTTCCAGCGGGGGGCCGTAACCGGGGAGCTGTTTTTT. This gives the protein CASSFQRGAVTGELFF.

The chain links TRBV5-1 to TRBJ2-7; D possibly corresponds to TRBD1 (5 bases). Germline loops: CDR1 SGHRS, CDR2 YFSETQ. CDR3 length equals 11 residues. Between the trimmed V and J ends, which lost 4 bases and 6 bases, there was a span of 8 bases. As DNA, the CDR3 is TGCGCCAGCAGCCAAGGGGTCGAGCAGTACTTC. This translates into CASSQGVEQYF.

The chain uses TRBV9 and TRBJ2-2; D possibly corresponds to TRBD1 (6 bases). The V end lost 0 bases, the J end lost 5 bases, and 17 bases lay between the germline ends. CDR1 SGDLS and CDR2 YYNGEE come from the germline V gene. The length of the CDR3 is 17 residues. The CDR3 region has the DNA TGTGCCAGCAGCGTAGGGATAGAACAGGGTAGGACCGGGGAGCTGTTTTTT. Translated: CASSVGIEQGRTGELFF.

The CDR3 is CASSSHNTEAFF. For the CDR3, the DNA is TGTGCCAGCAGTTCACACAACACTGAAGCTTTCTTT. The chain carries TRBV6-6 and TRBJ1-1, with D hard to call. The germline CDR1 and CDR2 sequences are MNHNY and SVGAGI (reference sequence). There are 12 residues in the CDR3. The ends were cut back, 4 bases at V and 2 bases at J, with 5 bases in the middle.

V gene TRBV18 combines with J gene TRBJ1-5, with D perhaps TRBD1 (5 bases). The CDR3 has 14 residues. The germline V and J ends were trimmed by 6 bases and 4 bases, with 13 bases remaining between them. CDR1 and CDR2 (germline): KGHSH, LQKENI. Here the CDR3 DNA reads TGTGCCAGCTCGCTCCAGGGTGATAATCAGCCCCAGCATTTT. It translates to CASSLQGDNQPQHF.

The chain links TRBV5-1 to TRBJ2-5; D is unresolved. The CDR3 runs to 12 residues. V lost 3 bases and J lost 5, with 8 bases in between. CDR1 is SGHRS, CDR2 YFSETQ, per germline. The CDR3 spells CASSYPQETQYF. The CDR3 region has the DNA TGCGCCAGCAGCTACCCCCAGGAGACCCAGTACTTC.

With respect to this clone: At one boundary the junction diverges from the germline segment, which might be a read error. This chain joins TRBV7-7 and TRBJ2-5; 7 bases are a match to TRBD2. The length of the CDR3 is 15 residues. CDR1 and CDR2 (germline): SSHAT, FNYEAQ (reference sequence). DNA of the CDR3: TGTGCTAGCAGCTTAGGAGGCGGGGGACGGGAGACCCAGTACTTC. It codes for CASSLGGGGRETQYF.

The rearrangement uses TRBV9 and TRBJ2-1, with D maybe TRBD2 (5 bases). Germline V lookup: CDR1 SGDLS, CDR2 YYNGEE. The CDR3 runs 16 residues. V lost 0 bases and J lost 4, with 14 bases in between. The chain's CDR3 is CASSVGTARAYNEQFF. The DNA for the CDR3 is TGTGCCAGCAGCGTAGGGACTGCGCGGGCATACAATGAGCAGTTCTTC.

The chain employs TRBV5-1 and TRBJ2-2; the match to TRBD1 covers 8 bases. CDR3 size: 16 residues. Germline lookup yields CDR1 SGHRS and CDR2 YFSETQ. The V gene end was trimmed by 4 bases and the J gene end by 6 bases; junction bases not matched to a gene: 11. The CDR3 coding sequence is TGCGCCAGCAGCGCCCAGGGGGCAAATCTCGCCGGGGAGCTGTTTTTT. Amino acids: CASSAQGANLAGELFF.

The gene calls are TRBV4-1 and TRBJ1-2, with unresolved D. The V gene lost 4 bases and the J gene lost 6 bases, with 9 bases spanning the gap. There are 12 residues in the CDR3. Germline assignment: CDR1 MGHRA and CDR2 YSYEKL. CDR3 nucleotides: TGCGCCAGCAGCCCAGGCCAAAATGGCTACACCTTC. It is translated as CASSPGQNGYTF.

This chain connects TRBV27 to TRBJ2-3; 11 positions match TRBD2. V lost 3 bases, J lost 3 bases, and 5 bases stayed unmatched. The CDR3 has 16 residues. The germline CDR1 and CDR2 sequences are MNHEY and SMNVEV (reference sequence). The CDR3 sequence is CASSFRPSGRTDTQYF. The CDR3 DNA follows: TGTGCCAGCAGTTTTAGGCCTAGCGGGAGGACAGATACGCAGTATTTT.

This chain joins TRBV4-2 and TRBJ2-1, with 16 bases identical to TRBD2. With V trimmed by 3 bases and J by 7 bases, 0 bases remained unmatched. CDR1 is LGHNA and CDR2 is YNFKEQ in the germline V gene. The CDR3 consists of 15 residues. This CDR3 reads CASSQGLAGGNEQFF. The CDR3 DNA is TGTGCCAGCAGCCAGGGACTAGCGGGGGGGAATGAGCAGTTCTTC.

This chain uses TRBV11-2 with TRBJ2-7; D gene ambiguous. V lost 5 bases to trimming and J lost 5 bases, with 13 bases between them. This CDR3 has 13 amino acids. Germline V CDR1 and CDR2: SGHAT, FQNNGV. Here the CDR3 DNA reads TGTGCCAGCAGCCTGAACTCGGTTAACGAGCAGTACTTC. Translation gives CASSLNSVNEQYF.

The V gene is TRBV4-1, the J gene TRBJ1-5, with D hard to call. The V gene's germline CDR1 is MGHRA and CDR2 YSYEKL. Deletions cut 1 base from V and 7 bases from J, with 11 bases between. The CDR3 contains 14 residues. The CDR3 DNA reads as TGCGCCAGCAGCCAAGTCACCCCGGGACAGCCCCAGCATTTT. Translating it yields CASSQVTPGQPQHF.

The rearrangement joins TRBV7-2 to TRBJ1-5; 7 bases are a match to TRBD1. CDR1 and CDR2 from the germline V gene are SGHTA and FQGNSA. V gave up 4 bases and J gave up 7 bases; unmatched junction bases: 10. This CDR3 spans 15 amino acids. The CDR3 bases are TGTGCCAGCAGCTCCGGGACAGTTGATTCGCAGCCCCAGCATTTT. It codes for CASSSGTVDSQPQHF.

The rearrangement links TRBV30 to TRBJ1-2; 7 bases are shared with TRBD1. V lost 4 bases, J lost 3 bases, and 5 bases stayed unmatched. There are 13 residues in the CDR3. Germline assignment: CDR1 GTSNPN and CDR2 SVGIG (reference sequence). CDR3 loop: CAWKDRKHYGYTF. CDR3 sequence (DNA): TGTGCCTGGAAGGACAGGAAACACTATGGCTACACCTTC.

This sequence joins TRBV5-1 and TRBJ1-1; no clear D. Germline lookup yields CDR1 SGHRS and CDR2 YFSETQ. Trimming took off 1 base at V and 0 bases at J, with 4 bases between the two ends. The CDR3 sequence is 13 residues long. CDR3 sequence: CASSLNMNTEAFF. CDR3 coding DNA: TGCGCCAGCAGCTTGAACATGAACACTGAAGCTTTCTTT.

The chain recombines TRBV28 with TRBJ2-7; D might be TRBD1 (5 bases). CDR1 MDHEN and CDR2 SYDVKM come from the germline V gene. The V and J ends lost 7 bases and 5 bases respectively, with 18 bases between them. The CDR3 is 14 residues long. CDR3 residues: CASTFPGATNEQYF. The CDR3 DNA follows: TGTGCCAGCACCTTCCCTGGGGCTACGAACGAGCAGTACTTC.

The V and J genes are TRBV19 and TRBJ2-5, with TRBD1 matching over 11 bases. This CDR3 has 16 residues. The ends lost 8 bases at V and 4 bases at J; junction bases unmatched: 12. Looked up from germline, CDR1 is LNHDA and CDR2 is SQIVND (reference sequence). The CDR3 nucleotides are TGTGCCAGTGTATCGACCGGGACAGGGGGGGGAGAGACCCAGTACTTC. Translated, it gives CASVSTGTGGGETQYF.